This is a list of T cell receptor beta chains from one sample in a study of early stage breast cancer tumors. The data were produced by immunoSEQ multiplex PCR, yet TCRdb's version contains in-frame clones alone and is incomplete. The sample yields 55,000 to 70,000 clones, approximately 80% seen once. Sequencing used blood. The receptors were sampled from a person aged 35-50 years with breast cancer. Each CDR3 is given with its conserved first and last residue. A D gene is named only where the DNA matches it firmly. Size is omitted from some rows. Given values are once, few, many or a class for expanded clones.

clone size,D gene,J gene,V gene,CDR3 protein,CDR3 DNA
NA,NA,TRBJ1-4,TRBV6-6,CASKILRDNNEKLFF,TGTGCCAGCAAAATCCTCCGGGACAATAATGAAAAACTGTTTTTT
NA,NA,TRBJ1-1,TRBV7-9,CASSLAAGNTEAFF,TGTGCCAGCAGCTTAGCAGCAGGGAACACTGAAGCTTTCTTT
NA,NA,TRBJ2-5,TRBV27,CASSRDGLATETQYF,TGTGCCAGCAGTCGAGACGGCCTAGCCACAGAGACCCAGTACTTC
NA,NA,TRBJ2-7,TRBV7-9,CASSSRAWGAQYEQYF,TGTGCCAGCAGCTCCCGCGCCTGGGGGGCGCAGTACGAGCAGTACTTC
once,NA,TRBJ1-5,TRBV5-1,CASSLVPQSGVSAQHF,TGCGCCAGCAGCTTGGTGCCGCAGTCAGGGGTATCGGCCCAGCATTTT
NA,NA,TRBJ2-6,TRBV18,CASSLTGYSGANVLTF,TGTGCCAGCTCACTTACAGGGTACTCTGGGGCCAACGTCCTGACTTTC
NA,NA,TRBJ1-2,TRBV30,CAWSRMGIYGYTF,TGTGCCTGGAGTAGAATGGGAATCTATGGCTACACCTTC
NA,TRBD2,TRBJ2-7,TRBV28,CASRNLADAYEQYF,TGTGCCAGCAGAAATCTAGCGGACGCCTACGAGCAGTACTTC
NA,TRBD1,TRBJ2-1,TRBV11-3,CASSLDRDYEQFF,TGTGCCAGCAGCCTGGACAGGGACTATGAGCAGTTCTTC
NA,TRBD1,TRBJ1-2,TRBV30,CAWSRGQGYGYTF,TGTGCCTGGAGCCGAGGACAGGGCTATGGCTACACCTTC
NA,TRBD2,TRBJ2-3,TRBV28,CASKGLPSSTDTQYF,TGTGCCAGCAAGGGACTACCAAGTAGCACAGATACGCAGTATTTT
NA,NA,TRBJ1-2,TRBV18,CASSPSDYGYTF,TGTGCCAGCTCACCTTCTGACTATGGCTACACCTTC
NA,NA,TRBJ1-2,TRBV2,CASLGGLYGYTF,TGTGCCAGCCTAGGGGGTCTCTATGGCTACACCTTC
few,NA,TRBJ1-5,TRBV4-1,CASSQVGHNQPQHF,TGCGCCAGCAGCCAAGTGGGTCACAATCAGCCCCAGCATTTT
NA,NA,TRBJ2-3,TRBV18,CASSPIPGVGDTQYF,TGTGCCAGCTCACCAATCCCGGGAGTAGGAGATACGCAGTATTTT
once,TRBD1,TRBJ2-3,TRBV18,CASSPRGQGSTDTQYF,TGTGCCAGCTCACCACGAGGACAGGGGAGCACAGATACGCAGTATTTT
NA,NA,TRBJ2-2,TRBV4-2,CASSLTSTGELFF,TGTGCCAGCAGCCTGACAAGCACCGGGGAGCTGTTTTTT
NA,NA,TRBJ2-1,TRBV6-5,CASALGAAEYNEQFF,TGTGCCAGCGCCCTCGGAGCAGCAGAGTACAATGAGCAGTTCTTC
NA,NA,TRBJ2-1,TRBV27,CASSMGATSRSDEQFF,TGTGCCAGCAGTATGGGGGCTACTAGCAGGTCCGATGAGCAGTTCTTC
NA,NA,TRBJ1-1,TRBV6-5,CASSYGRGTEAFF,TGTGCCAGCAGTTACGGGAGGGGCACTGAAGCTTTCTTT
NA,NA,TRBJ2-7,TRBV7-8,CASSLAGGTQSSYEQYF,TGTGCCAGCAGCTTAGCGGGCGGGACTCAATCATCCTACGAGCAGTACTTC
NA,NA,TRBJ1-4,TRBV27,CASKTRTNEKLFF,TGTGCCAGCAAGACGAGGACTAATGAAAAACTGTTTTTT
once,TRBD1,TRBJ1-1,TRBV4-1,CASSQENRGLTEAFF,TGCGCCAGCAGCCAAGAGAACAGGGGCCTCACTGAAGCTTTCTTT
NA,NA,TRBJ2-5,TRBV11-3,CASSQDQAATQYF,TGTGCCAGCAGTCAGGACCAGGCGGCTACCCAGTACTTC
NA,NA,TRBJ2-1,TRBV28,CASSSDGSGKNEQFF,TGTGCCAGCAGTTCCGATGGATCAGGAAAAAATGAGCAGTTCTTC
NA,NA,TRBJ1-1,TRBV4-2,CASSRLSRGFYEAFF,TGTGCCAGCAGCCGTCTCAGTAGGGGATTTTATGAAGCTTTCTTT
NA,NA,TRBJ2-3,TRBV5-1,CASRDSGSGSTQYF,TGCGCCAGCCGGGACTCAGGCTCAGGAAGTACGCAGTATTTT
NA,NA,TRBJ1-2,TRBV6-1,CASSETGPAGVETF,TGTGCCAGCAGTGAAACGGGGCCCGCAGGGGTTGAAACCTTC
NA,TRBD1,TRBJ2-7,TRBV28,CASLGQGFYEQYF,TGTGCCAGCTTGGGACAGGGGTTCTACGAGCAGTACTTC
NA,NA,TRBJ1-1,TRBV5-1,CASGEDGMNTEAFF,TGCGCCAGCGGAGAGGACGGGATGAACACTGAAGCTTTCTTT
NA,NA,TRBJ2-1,TRBV27,CASSSLLGGENNEQFF,TGTGCCAGCAGTTCCCTGCTCGGGGGAGAAAACAATGAGCAGTTCTTC
NA,NA,TRBJ2-5,TRBV7-9,CASSLLENREQETQYF,TGTGCCAGCAGCTTACTCGAAAACAGGGAACAAGAGACCCAGTACTTC
NA,TRBD1,TRBJ2-7,TRBV6-5,CASSYTGQGREQYF,TGTGCCAGCAGTTATACGGGACAGGGCCGGGAGCAGTACTTC
NA,NA,TRBJ2-1,TRBV18,CASSSRTGRDEQFF,TGTGCCAGCTCAAGCCGGACGGGAAGAGATGAGCAGTTCTTC
few,TRBD2,TRBJ2-7,TRBV9,CASSVGAGGSYEQYF,TGTGCCAGCAGCGTAGGTGCGGGAGGCTCCTACGAGCAGTACTTC
NA,NA,TRBJ1-1,TRBV9,CASSGPSLNTEAFF,TGTGCCAGCAGCGGCCCTTCCTTGAACACTGAAGCTTTCTTT
NA,TRBD2,TRBJ2-1,TRBV7-8,CATSGSLGNEQFF,TGTGCCACCAGCGGGAGCCTGGGAAATGAGCAGTTCTTC